The clone carrying this T cell receptor (beta chain) was found a few times. The antigen remains unidentified. V lost 5 bases and J lost 5, with 22 bases in between. The CDR3 has 16 residues. The germline CDR1 and CDR2 sequences are MNHEY and SVGAGI. These data come from a study of early T cells in non-severe SARS-CoV-2 infection. About the research overall: The sequenced material was bulk RNA from unsorted whole blood, and its chains were unpaired.

Regarding the study as a whole: VDJdb matching, biased toward anti-spike CD8 responses, missed private and CD4 specificities.

Attachment of unique molecular identifiers was made to individual cDNA molecules. TCRdb re-called the 5' RACE reads with MiXCR, one entry per CDR3 protein. The profile shows some 30,000 distinct CDR3 sequences, approximately 5.3% of them singletons. Sequencing was done on a sample of whole blood. The chain is built from TRBV6-5 and TRBJ2-7, with D unresolved. The clonotype originates from an adult who was a healthcare worker with PCR-confirmed SARS-CoV-2 infection or an uninfected control (not recorded which). The CDR3, as DNA: TGTGCCAGCAGTATAGACCCGTCTAAGAGTTCGGACGAGCAGTACTTC. It yields the protein CASSIDPSKSSDEQYF.